The 17 T cell receptor beta chains below all came from one sample that was sequenced in a study of TIL therapy for anti-PD-1-resistant metastatic lung cancer. The immunoSEQ assay was v3. Profiling relied on immunoSEQ multiplex PCR, and the TCRdb table lists in-frame clones only, not all of them. The sample has about 50,000 clones; 65% to 80% are singletons. Regarding time point: pre-treatment sample, taken before nivolumab and TIL therapy. Pleural nodules or supraclavicular lymph nodes made up most of the excised metastases sampled. The input for sequencing was tumor tissue, taken at baseline. The origin of the receptors is a person aged 25 to 80 with non-small cell lung cancer.

The V call is TRBV4-1, the J call TRBJ1-1; D may be TRBD1 (5 bases). Trimming removed 2 bases at V and 7 bases at J, with 8 bases between. Looked up from germline, CDR1 is MGHRA and CDR2 is YSYEKL. The CDR3 is 12 amino acids. CDR3 DNA sequence: TGCGCCAGCAGCCAATTTCAGGGTGAAGCTTTCTTT. Translation: CASSQFQGEAFF.

The chain employs TRBV18 and TRBJ2-2; D is ambiguous. Germline V gene lookup returns CDR1 KGHSH and CDR2 LQKENI. This CDR3 spans 16 amino acids. V lost 3 bases to trimming and J lost 0 bases, with 11 bases between them. This chain's CDR3 is CASSPDHNANTGELFF. The CDR3 DNA is TGTGCCAGCTCACCTGACCACAACGCGAACACCGGGGAGCTGTTTTTT.

The chain employs TRBV4-2 and TRBJ2-5; D unresolved. Germline-derived CDR1 and CDR2 are LGHNA and YNFKEQ. CDR3 length: 11 amino acids. Deletions cut 5 bases from V and 4 bases from J, with 5 bases between. The CDR3 sequence is CASSLGETQYF. In DNA form, the CDR3 reads TGTGCCAGCAGCTTGGGAGAGACCCAGTACTTC.

The J gene is TRBJ2-1, the V gene TRBV7-8; weak D call: TRBD2 (5 bases). CDR1 is SGHVS and CDR2 is FQNEAQ in the germline V gene. The CDR3 runs 15 residues. The V end was cut by 1 base, the J end by 2 bases, with 9 bases between. DNA of the CDR3: TGTGCCAGCAGCTTAGACGGGGAACCCTACAATGAGCAGTTCTTC. Translating it yields CASSLDGEPYNEQFF.

V is TRBV21-1 and J is TRBJ1-2; the D call TRBD1 from the table was never checked on the DNA. TRBV21-1 is described as a pseudogene. The CDR3 length is 15 residues. The CDR3 here is CASSSSLGHFYGYTF. In nucleotides, the CDR3 is TGTGCCAGCAGCTCTTCATTGGGGCATTTCTATGGCTACACCTTC.

This chain links TRBV19 with TRBJ1-5; a weak D match, TRBD1 (6 bases). The CDR3 has 17 residues. Germline V lookup: CDR1 LNHDA, CDR2 SQIVND (reference sequence). Between the trimmed V and J ends, which lost 5 bases and 0 bases, there was a span of 17 bases. In DNA form, the CDR3 reads TGTGCCAGTAGTTCCGACAGGCTCCTTTATAGCAATCAGCCCCAGCATTTT. Its translation is CASSSDRLLYSNQPQHF.

The J gene is TRBJ1-2, the V gene TRBV7-2; D call uncertain. CDR1 SGHTA and CDR2 FQGNSA come from the germline V gene. The CDR3 extends over 13 amino acids. V gave up 1 base and J gave up 7 bases, with 10 bases separating them. The CDR3 here is CASSLGSGLGYTF. The CDR3 DNA reads TGTGCCAGCAGCTTAGGCTCAGGACTTGGCTACACCTTC. Full variable domain (outside the CDR3, taken from reference TRBV7-2 and TRBJ1-2): GAGVSQSPSNKVTEKGKDVELRCDPISGHTALYWYRQSLGQGLEFLIYFQGNSAPDKSGLPSDRFSAERTGGSVSTLTIQRTQQEDSAVYLCASSLGSGLGYTFGSGTRLTVV.

The rearrangement uses TRBV5-6 and TRBJ2-1; 7 bases are shared with TRBD2. Germline V gene lookup returns CDR1 SGHDT and CDR2 YYEEEE. V shed 4 bases and J 7 bases; nucleotides not matched to a gene: 11. This CDR3 has 15 amino acids. This chain's CDR3 is CASSQRDSRTNEQFF. CDR3 bases: TGTGCCAGCAGCCAGCGGGACTCCCGCACAAATGAGCAGTTCTTC.

This chain uses TRBV9 with TRBJ2-3; no clear D gene. The CDR3 totals 13 residues. CDR1 SGDLS and CDR2 YYNGEE come from the germline V gene. V shed 4 bases and J shed 2 bases, with 8 bases lying between them. CDR3 amino acids: CASSHDHTDTQYF. CDR3 DNA: TGTGCCAGCAGCCATGACCACACAGATACGCAGTATTTT.

This clone showed up just a few times. The CDR3 sequence: CASSEGTGVYGYTF. CDR3 DNA: TGTGCCAGCAGTGAAGGGACAGGGGTCTATGGCTACACCTTC. This chain uses TRBV6-1 with TRBJ1-2, with 9 bases matching TRBD1. The germline CDR1 and CDR2 sequences are MNHNS and SASEGT. The CDR3 length is 14 residues. Losses at the gene ends were 1 base for V and 4 bases for J; bases not matched to a gene: 1.

The genes are TRBV12-5 and TRBJ1-1; no clear D. Germline CDR1 reads LGHNT; CDR2 reads FRNRAP. The CDR3 runs to 12 residues. V gave up 1 base and J gave up 9 bases, with 9 bases separating them. The CDR3 bases are TGTGCTAGTGGTTTGGGTTTTACACAAGCTTTCTTT. Protein product: CASGLGFTQAFF.

CDR3 loop: CASSLAGMREKLFF. The CDR3 coding sequence is TGTGCCAGCAGCTTAGCAGGGATGCGTGAAAAACTGTTTTTT. This rearrangement joins TRBV7-2 to TRBJ1-4; D uncertain. Trimming pared 0 bases from V and 7 bases from J, leaving 9 bases between. Per germline, CDR1 SGHTA and CDR2 FQGNSA. This CDR3 spans 14 amino acids.

The rearrangement links TRBV9 to TRBJ2-7, with 9 bases fitting TRBD2. The CDR3 length is 15 residues. Germline CDR1 SGDLS, CDR2 YYNGEE. J gave up 7 bases and V 0 bases, and 8 bases lay outside the gene matches. CDR3 region: CASSVDASGAREQYF. The CDR3 nucleotides are TGTGCCAGCAGCGTAGACGCTAGCGGGGCTCGTGAGCAGTACTTC.

This rearrangement joins TRBV6-5 to TRBJ2-7, with 11 positions matching TRBD2. Germline CDR1 and CDR2: MNHEY and SVGAGI. With V trimmed by 6 bases and J by 0 bases, 4 bases remained unmatched. This CDR3 has 15 amino acids. The CDR3 DNA reads TGTGCCAGCAGGGGACTAGCGGCTAGCTCCTACGAGCAGTACTTC. This translates into CASRGLAASSYEQYF.

The genes are TRBV9 and TRBJ2-7, with D perhaps TRBD2 (6 bases). The CDR3 covers 15 residues. CDR1 SGDLS and CDR2 YYNGEE come from the germline V gene. The germline V and J ends were trimmed by 1 base and 2 bases, with 13 bases remaining between them. As DNA, the CDR3 is TGTGCCAGCAGCGTAACGGGGACTTCCACCTACGAGCAGTACTTC. Translating gives CASSVTGTSTYEQYF.

DNA of the CDR3: TGTGCCAGCAGCCCAGACTCTTTCCCTCGTGAAAAACTGTTTTTT. It specifies CASSPDSFPREKLFF. This chain connects TRBV9 to TRBJ1-4, with D unresolved. This CDR3 has 15 residues. Germline CDR1 is SGDLS and CDR2 is YYNGEE. The ends were cut back, 4 bases at V and 7 bases at J, with 17 bases in the middle. The full variable domain, rest sourced from reference TRBV9 and TRBJ1-4, is DSGVTQTPKHLITATGQRVTLRCSPRSGDLSVYWYQQSLDQGLQFLIQYYNGEERAKGNILERFSAQQFPDLHSELNLSSLELGDSALYFCASSPDSFPREKLFFGSGTQLSVL.

This chain joins TRBV6-6 and TRBJ2-7; D gene uncertain. CDR3 length equals 13 residues. Between the trimmed V and J ends, which lost 7 bases and 0 bases, there was a span of 10 bases. Germline CDR1 and CDR2: MNHNY and SVGAGI (reference sequence). This CDR3 is CASTLSPSYEQYF. The CDR3 region has the DNA TGTGCCAGCACCCTTTCCCCCTCCTACGAGCAGTACTTC.